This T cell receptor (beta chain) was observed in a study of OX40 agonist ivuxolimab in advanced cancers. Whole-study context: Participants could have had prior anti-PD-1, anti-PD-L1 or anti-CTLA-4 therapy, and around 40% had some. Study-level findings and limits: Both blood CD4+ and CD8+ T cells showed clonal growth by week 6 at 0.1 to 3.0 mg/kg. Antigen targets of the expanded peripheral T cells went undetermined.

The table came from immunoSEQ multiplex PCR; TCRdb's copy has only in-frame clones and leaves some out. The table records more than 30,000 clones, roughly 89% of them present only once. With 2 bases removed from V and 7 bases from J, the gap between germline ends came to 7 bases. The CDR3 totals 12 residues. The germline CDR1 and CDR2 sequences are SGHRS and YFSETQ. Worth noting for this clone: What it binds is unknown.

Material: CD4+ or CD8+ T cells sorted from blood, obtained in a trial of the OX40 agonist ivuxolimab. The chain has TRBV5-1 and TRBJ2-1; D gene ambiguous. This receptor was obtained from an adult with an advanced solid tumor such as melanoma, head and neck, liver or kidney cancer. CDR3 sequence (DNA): TGCGCCAGCAGCTTAGGCGGTAATGAGCAGTTCTTC. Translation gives CASSLGGNEQFF.